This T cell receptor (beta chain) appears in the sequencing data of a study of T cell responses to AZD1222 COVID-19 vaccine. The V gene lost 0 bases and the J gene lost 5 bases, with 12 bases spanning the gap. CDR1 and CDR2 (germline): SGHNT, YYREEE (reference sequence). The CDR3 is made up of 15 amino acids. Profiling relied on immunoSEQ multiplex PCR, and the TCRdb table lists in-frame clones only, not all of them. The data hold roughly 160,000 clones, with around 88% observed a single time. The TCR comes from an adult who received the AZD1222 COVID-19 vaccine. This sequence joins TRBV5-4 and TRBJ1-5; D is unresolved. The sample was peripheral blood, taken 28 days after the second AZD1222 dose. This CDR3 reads CASSLGGSQDQPQHF. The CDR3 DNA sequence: TGTGCCAGCAGCTTGGGAGGGAGTCAGGATCAGCCCCAGCATTTT.